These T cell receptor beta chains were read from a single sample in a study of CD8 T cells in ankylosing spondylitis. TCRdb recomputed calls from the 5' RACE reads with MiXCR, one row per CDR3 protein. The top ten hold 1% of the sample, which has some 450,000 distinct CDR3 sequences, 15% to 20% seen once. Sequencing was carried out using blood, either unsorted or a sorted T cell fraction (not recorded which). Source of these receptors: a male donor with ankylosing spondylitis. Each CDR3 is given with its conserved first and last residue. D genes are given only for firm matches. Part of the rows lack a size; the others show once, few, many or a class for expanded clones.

DNA: TGTGCCAGCACCCCCCCTCGGACGAACACTGAAGCTTTCTTT
CDR3: CASTPPRTNTEAFF
size: -
V: TRBV6-1
D: -
J: TRBJ1-1

DNA: TGTGCCAGCAGCCGACGACAGACAAACTCCTACGAGCAGTACTTC
CDR3: CASSRRQTNSYEQYF
size: few
V: TRBV11-1
D: -
J: TRBJ2-7

DNA: TGCGCCAGCAGTCCTTCTCCTAGCACAGATACGCAGTATTTT
CDR3: CASSPSPSTDTQYF
size: many
V: TRBV5-1
D: -
J: TRBJ2-3

DNA: TGTGCCAGCAGTAAGACGCACATGAACACTGAAGCTTTCTTT
CDR3: CASSKTHMNTEAFF
size: -
V: TRBV2
D: -
J: TRBJ1-1

DNA: TGTGCCAGCAGTGAAGAAGGCGGGGGGGAAAAGGACGAGCAGTACTTC
CDR3: CASSEEGGGEKDEQYF
size: -
V: TRBV2
D: TRBD2
J: TRBJ2-7

DNA: TGCAGTGCTACCCGGGGCGGTGGGTACACTGAAGCTTTCTTT
CDR3: CSATRGGGYTEAFF
size: -
V: TRBV20-1
D: -
J: TRBJ1-1

DNA: TGTGCCAGCAGCCGACAGGGCGGCGCGAACACCGGGGAGCTGTTTTTT
CDR3: CASSRQGGANTGELFF
size: few
V: TRBV7-2
D: TRBD1
J: TRBJ2-2

DNA: TGTGCCACCAGCAGAGCCCGGACAGACTATGGCTACACCTTC
CDR3: CATSRARTDYGYTF
size: -
V: TRBV15
D: -
J: TRBJ1-2

DNA: TGTGTCAGCAGCTTAGCGAAAGGGGGGATGGCGCAGTATTTT
CDR3: CVSSLAKGGMAQYF
size: -
V: TRBV11-2
D: -
J: TRBJ2-3

DNA: TGTGCCAGCAGCCAAGCACTAGGAACGGGATACAATGAGCAGTTCTTC
CDR3: CASSQALGTGYNEQFF
size: -
V: TRBV7-2
D: -
J: TRBJ2-1

DNA: TGCGCCAGCAGCCAAGACGGAGGGATAGGCAATCAGCCCCAGCATTTT
CDR3: CASSQDGGIGNQPQHF
size: many
V: TRBV4-1
D: -
J: TRBJ1-5

DNA: TGTGCCAGCAGTTTGGCCCCGGGGGTTCTTCGTAATTCACCCCTCCACTTT
CDR3: CASSLAPGVLRNSPLHF
size: -
V: TRBV28
D: -
J: TRBJ1-6

DNA: TGTGCCAGCAGTTTAAAGGGACAGGGGGAGTCCTACGAGCAGTACTTC
CDR3: CASSLKGQGESYEQYF
size: few
V: TRBV27
D: TRBD1
J: TRBJ2-7

DNA: TGTGCCAGCAGGGCCGGGACACCTCAAGAGACCCAGTACTTC
CDR3: CASRAGTPQETQYF
size: few
V: TRBV28
D: -
J: TRBJ2-5

DNA: TGTGCCAGCAGCCAACCCGGACAGCAAGAGACCCAGTACTTC
CDR3: CASSQPGQQETQYF
size: few
V: TRBV4-2
D: -
J: TRBJ2-5

DNA: TGCAGCGTTGGACTAGCAGAAGATACGCAGTATTTT
CDR3: CSVGLAEDTQYF
size: few
V: TRBV29-1
D: TRBD2
J: TRBJ2-3

DNA: TGTGCCAGCAGGAGACAGGGGGACACCGGGGAGCTGTTTTTT
CDR3: CASRRQGDTGELFF
size: few
V: TRBV12-3/TRBV12-4
D: TRBD1
J: TRBJ2-2

DNA: TGTGCCAGCAGCCGAGACAGTCCCTTCGGGAAGCTGTTTTTT
CDR3: CASSRDSPFGKLFF
size: few
V: TRBV11-2
D: -
J: TRBJ2-2

DNA: TGTGCCAGCTCCGGAGGAGCGGTGAAAGGGACCCAGTACTTC
CDR3: CASSGGAVKGTQYF
size: -
V: TRBV18
D: -
J: TRBJ2-5

DNA: TGTGCCAGCAGTCCCAACACTAAGACAAGCAATCAGCCCCAGCATTTT
CDR3: CASSPNTKTSNQPQHF
size: many
V: TRBV4-2
D: -
J: TRBJ1-5

DNA: TGCAGTGCTCACGGGAACTCCTACAATGAGCAGTTCTTC
CDR3: CSAHGNSYNEQFF
size: many
V: TRBV20-1
D: -
J: TRBJ2-1

DNA: TGCGCCAGCAGACCCTTATCTGGGACAGGCAACACCGGGGAGCTGTTTTTT
CDR3: CASRPLSGTGNTGELFF
size: few
V: TRBV5-1
D: TRBD1
J: TRBJ2-2

DNA: TGCAGTGCTAGACAGGGGACCGGGGAGCTGTTTTTT
CDR3: CSARQGTGELFF
size: few
V: TRBV20-1
D: -
J: TRBJ2-2

DNA: TGCAGTGCTAGAGATCTAGGCGGGAGGACAGGGTCCTACAATGAGCAGTTCTTC
CDR3: CSARDLGGRTGSYNEQFF
size: -
V: TRBV20-1
D: -
J: TRBJ2-1

DNA: TGTGCCACCAGCACCGGGACAGGCACTCCCCGAACTAGCACAGATACGCAGTATTTT
CDR3: CATSTGTGTPRTSTDTQYF
size: many
V: TRBV24-1
D: TRBD1
J: TRBJ2-3

DNA: TGTGCCAGCTCACCCGGGACTAATCGCGAGCAGTACTTC
CDR3: CASSPGTNREQYF
size: once
V: TRBV18
D: TRBD2
J: TRBJ2-7

DNA: TGTGCCAGCAGTGCAAGGGGGCAGGGGAAGATCCAAGAGACCCAGTACTTC
CDR3: CASSARGQGKIQETQYF
size: -
V: TRBV2
D: TRBD1
J: TRBJ2-5

DNA: TGCGCCAGCAGGCTTGTCGGAGGGGTTACTGAAGCTTTCTTT
CDR3: CASRLVGGVTEAFF
size: -
V: TRBV5-1
D: -
J: TRBJ1-1

DNA: TGTGCCAGCAGTAAGGAGAGCGGGGTAGATACGCAGTATTTT
CDR3: CASSKESGVDTQYF
size: few
V: TRBV6-1
D: TRBD2
J: TRBJ2-3

DNA: TGTGCCAGCAGTTCCTACCCTCGGGGTGGGTCCTACAATGAGCAGTTCTTC
CDR3: CASSSYPRGGSYNEQFF
size: -
V: TRBV6-5
D: -
J: TRBJ2-1

DNA: TGTGCCAGCAGCCAAGAGGGACTAGCGTCATACAATGAGCAGTTCTTC
CDR3: CASSQEGLASYNEQFF
size: -
V: TRBV4-2
D: TRBD2
J: TRBJ2-1

DNA: TGTGCCAGCAGCTTAGTGGGGCAGCCAAGGCAGTACGAGCAGTACTTC
CDR3: CASSLVGQPRQYEQYF
size: -
V: TRBV7-9
D: -
J: TRBJ2-7

DNA: TGCAGTGCTAGAGGTGGGGCCGGGACTGAAGCTTTCTTT
CDR3: CSARGGAGTEAFF
size: -
V: TRBV20-1
D: -
J: TRBJ1-1

DNA: TGTGCCAGCAGTTATAGACAGGGGAGCTCCTACGAGCAGTACTTC
CDR3: CASSYRQGSSYEQYF
size: few
V: TRBV6-5
D: TRBD1
J: TRBJ2-7

DNA: TGTGCCAGCAGCTTAAGGGCTAGCGGGAGCGGCGGTGAGACCCAGTACTTC
CDR3: CASSLRASGSGGETQYF
size: few
V: TRBV7-2
D: TRBD2
J: TRBJ2-5

DNA: TGTGCCAGCAGCTTAAGCTCTGCGAACTATGGCTACACCTTC
CDR3: CASSLSSANYGYTF
size: -
V: TRBV11-3
D: -
J: TRBJ1-2

DNA: TGTGCCAGCAGCACGCAGGGACAGGGTTTCTACAATGAGCAGTTCTTC
CDR3: CASSTQGQGFYNEQFF
size: -
V: TRBV7-2
D: TRBD1
J: TRBJ2-1

DNA: TGTGCCAGCAGCCTGGACAGGGTTTCCTACGAGCAGTACTTC
CDR3: CASSLDRVSYEQYF
size: -
V: TRBV27
D: TRBD1
J: TRBJ2-7